The rows below give T cell receptor beta chains drawn from one sample of a study of blood T cell repertoires in COVID-19. Assay used: immunoSEQ multiplex PCR; TCRdb lists only in-frame clones, some missing. The sample carries around 390,000 clones, just under 90% recorded once. The sample taken for sequencing was PBMCs or T cells enriched from blood (not recorded which). The receptors derive from a woman between 45 and 65 years old who had recovered from COVID-19. Each CDR3 is given with its conserved first and last residue. D genes are given only for firm matches. Clone size is shown for a subset of rows, as once, few, many or a class of expanded clone.

v_call	j_call	d_call	clone_size	cdr3_aa	cdr3_nt
TRBV18	TRBJ1-6	-	-	CASSPPAGSPLHF	TGTGCCAGCTCACCACCGGCGGGTTCACCCCTCCACTTT
TRBV5-5	TRBJ1-1	TRBD1	-	CASSFRTGDEAFF	TGTGCCAGCAGCTTTCGGACAGGGGATGAAGCTTTCTTT
TRBV2	TRBJ1-6	-	-	CASSEGGGTALGSPLHF	TGTGCCAGCAGTGAAGGGGGAGGGACGGCATTGGGGTCACCCCTCCACTTT
TRBV30	TRBJ1-6	-	few	CASSPQDNSPLHF	TGTGCCTCGTCCCCGCAGGATAATTCACCCCTCCACTTT
TRBV6-1	TRBJ2-2	-	few	CASSEELAGWLTGELFF	TGTGCCAGCAGTGAAGAGTTGGCAGGGTGGCTCACCGGGGAGCTGTTTTTT
TRBV6-7	TRBJ1-2	TRBD1	-	CASPPYPGQGICVYGYTF	TGTGCCAGCCCTCCCTACCCGGGACAGGGGATTTGTGTCTATGGCTACACCTTC
TRBV27	TRBJ1-2	-	few	CASRGGIGGTNYGYTF	TGTGCCAGCAGAGGGGGAATCGGGGGGACTAACTATGGCTACACCTTC
TRBV27	TRBJ2-1	TRBD1	-	CASSPTTGFLSSYNEQFF	TGTGCCAGCAGTCCAACGACAGGGTTTCTTTCCTCCTACAATGAGCAGTTCTTC
TRBV24-1	TRBJ2-1	-	-	CATSDAGQRYNEQFF	TGTGCCACCAGTGATGCGGGACAGAGATACAATGAGCAGTTCTTC
TRBV4-1	TRBJ2-7	TRBD1	-	CASSPGQGPSYEQYF	TGCGCCAGCAGCCCCGGACAGGGTCCATCCTACGAGCAGTACTTC
TRBV30	TRBJ2-7	TRBD1	-	CAWSLFVGQGPIYEQYF	TGTGCCTGGAGTCTCTTCGTGGGACAGGGACCGATCTACGAGCAGTACTTC